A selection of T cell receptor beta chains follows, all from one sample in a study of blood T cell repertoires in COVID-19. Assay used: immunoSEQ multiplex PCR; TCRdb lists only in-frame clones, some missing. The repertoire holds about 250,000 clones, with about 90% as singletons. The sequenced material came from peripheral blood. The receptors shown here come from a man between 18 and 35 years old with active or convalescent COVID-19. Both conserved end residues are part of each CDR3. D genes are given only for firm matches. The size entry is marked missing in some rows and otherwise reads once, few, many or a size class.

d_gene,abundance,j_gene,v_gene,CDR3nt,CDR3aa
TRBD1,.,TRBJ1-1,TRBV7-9,TGTGCCAGCACTCAGGGGGGACGCCGAATTACTGAAGCTTTCTTT,CASTQGGRRITEAFF
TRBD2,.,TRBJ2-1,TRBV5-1,TGCGCCAGCAGCTTGACTAGCGGAAACAATGAGCAGTTCTTC,CASSLTSGNNEQFF
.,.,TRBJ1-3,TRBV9,TGTGCCAGCAGCCCAAACACAGGCTCTGGAAACACCATATATTTT,CASSPNTGSGNTIYF
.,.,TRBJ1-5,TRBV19,TGTGCCAGTAGTCCCCTCTTAGGGGAGGGCCAGCCCCAGCATTTT,CASSPLLGEGQPQHF
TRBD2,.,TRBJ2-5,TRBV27,TGTGCCAGCAGTTTCCTAGCGGGCCAGTCTTGGGAGACCCAGTACTTC,CASSFLAGQSWETQYF
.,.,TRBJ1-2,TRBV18,TGTGCCAGCTCACCGCCCGAGAACTATGGCTACACCTTC,CASSPPENYGYTF
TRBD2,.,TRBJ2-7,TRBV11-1,TGTGCCAGCAGTCGGACTAGCGGGACAATTTCCGAGCAGTACTTC,CASSRTSGTISEQYF
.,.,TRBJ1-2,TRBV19,TGTGCCAGTGCGACCGGGACTCATCTGGGACGTCTATATGGCTACACCTTC,CASATGTHLGRLYGYTF
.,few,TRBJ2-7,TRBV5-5,TGTGCCAGCAGCTTGCTCGGTATCGGAGGGGTGGAGCAGTACTTC,CASSLLGIGGVEQYF
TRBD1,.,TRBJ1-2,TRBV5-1,TGCGCCAGCAGCGTGTGGACAGGGCAAAACTATGGCTACACCTTC,CASSVWTGQNYGYTF
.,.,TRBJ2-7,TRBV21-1,TGTGCCACCCGGTGGCGAGAGGGAGAGGGTGAGCAGTACTTC,CATRWREGEGEQYF
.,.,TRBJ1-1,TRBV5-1,TGCGCCAGCAGCCTTCGGGGAGGGGTGGACACTGAAGCTTTCTTT,CASSLRGGVDTEAFF
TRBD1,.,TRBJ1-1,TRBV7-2,TGTGCCAGCAGCCAGGGACAGGTTTCCGAAGCTTTCTTT,CASSQGQVSEAFF